The clone carrying this TCR beta chain was detected only a few times. Its antigen remains unidentified. The data belong to a study of T cells after yellow fever vaccination. Study results and limitations: Overlap between CD4 and CD8 compartments was detected for a small share of clonotypes. Clones that expanded after primary vaccination mostly reappeared after the booster (nearly 98% CD4, 88% CD8).

Universal primer sites and UMIs were introduced during 5'RACE template-switching synthesis of TCR cDNA. MiXCR, run by TCRdb on the 5' RACE reads, gives a single entry per CDR3 protein. This sample has around 530,000 distinct CDR3 sequences; around 16% occur once, and the top ten carry 15% to 20%. V lost 3 bases and J lost 5, with 7 bases in between. This CDR3 spans 12 amino acids. The TCR sequence derives from a man younger than 30 who received the YFV17D yellow fever vaccine. V usage is TRBV12-3 or TRBV12-4 and J usage is TRBJ2-5; D not resolved. The material sequenced was PBMCs, taken more than 4 days after the first yellow fever vaccination. CDR3 sequence (DNA): TGTGCCAGCAGTTTTTTGCCGGAGACCCAGTACTTC. Residues: CASSFLPETQYF.